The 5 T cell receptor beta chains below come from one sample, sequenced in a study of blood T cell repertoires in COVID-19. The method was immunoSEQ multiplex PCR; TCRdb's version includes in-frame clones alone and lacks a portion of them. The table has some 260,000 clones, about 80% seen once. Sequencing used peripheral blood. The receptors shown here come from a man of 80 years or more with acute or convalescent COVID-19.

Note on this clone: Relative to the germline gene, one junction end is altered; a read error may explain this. CDR3 region: CASSEVGSTGTQYF. The DNA for the CDR3 is TGTGCCAGCAGTGAGGTTGGATCGACAGGTACGCAGTATTTT. The chain carries TRBV9 and TRBJ2-3, with D possibly matching TRBD1 (6 bases). The germline V gene has CDR1 SGDLS and CDR2 YYNGEE. This CDR3 comprises 14 residues.

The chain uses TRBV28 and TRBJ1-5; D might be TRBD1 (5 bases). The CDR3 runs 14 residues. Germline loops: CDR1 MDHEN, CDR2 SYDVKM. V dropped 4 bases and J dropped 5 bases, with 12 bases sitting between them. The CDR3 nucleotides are TGTGCCAGCAGTTCGGGACTTTTATATCAGCCCCAGCATTTT. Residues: CASSSGLLYQPQHF. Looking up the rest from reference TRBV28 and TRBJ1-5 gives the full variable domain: DVKVTQSSRYLVKRTGEKVFLECVQDMDHENMFWYRQDPGLGLRLIYFSYDVKMKEKGDIPEGYSVSREKKERFSLILESASTNQTSMYLCASSSGLLYQPQHFGDGTRLSIL.

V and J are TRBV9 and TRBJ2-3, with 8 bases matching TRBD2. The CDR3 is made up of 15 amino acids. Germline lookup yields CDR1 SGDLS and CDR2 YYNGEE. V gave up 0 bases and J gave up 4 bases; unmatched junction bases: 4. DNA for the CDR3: TGTGCCAGCAGCGTAGGGAATAGCGGGGCAGATACGCAGTATTTT. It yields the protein CASSVGNSGADTQYF.

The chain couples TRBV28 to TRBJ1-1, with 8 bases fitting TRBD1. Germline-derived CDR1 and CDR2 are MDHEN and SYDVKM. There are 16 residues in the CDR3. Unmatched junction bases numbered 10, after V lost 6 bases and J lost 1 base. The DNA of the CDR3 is TGTGCCAGCAGATCTCAGGGGGCGCGTGGGAACACTGAAGCTTTCTTT. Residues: CASRSQGARGNTEAFF.

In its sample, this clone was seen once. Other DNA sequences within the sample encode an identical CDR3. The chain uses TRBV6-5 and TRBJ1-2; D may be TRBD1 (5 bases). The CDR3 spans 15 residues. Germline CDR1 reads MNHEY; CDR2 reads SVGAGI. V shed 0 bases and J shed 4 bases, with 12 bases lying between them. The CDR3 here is CASSYSGQGGYGYTF. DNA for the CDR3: TGTGCCAGCAGTTACTCCGGTCAGGGAGGCTATGGCTACACCTTC.